This T cell receptor (beta chain) was retrieved from a study of CD8 T cells in Susac syndrome. As for the study in general: Intravenous immunoglobulin alone or corticosteroids were being given to patients with Susac syndrome at blood draw, unless they were therapy-naive.

Germline V lookup: CDR1 MGHDK, CDR2 SYGVNS. The ends were cut back, 6 bases at V and 9 bases at J, with 9 bases in the middle. There are 10 residues in the CDR3. Worth noting for this clonotype: Antigen unknown.

Random hexamers were used to reverse transcribe an amount of roughly 0.5 to 1 ug RNA. One entry per CDR3 protein results from TCRdb running MiXCR on the immunoSEQ multiplex PCR reads. The data hold tens of thousands of distinct CDR3 sequences, with just over 90% observed a single time. TEMRA cells were enriched by FACS, and CD4+ and CD8+ T cells were negatively isolated. Findings of the study overall: Among active patients and in TEMRA cells, CD8+ clonal expansion in Susac reached its peak.

This sequence originates from a human donor with Susac syndrome. The chain uses TRBV25-1 and TRBJ2-7, with D possibly being TRBD1 (5 bases). Material for sequencing was CD8+ T cells from PBMCs. CDR3 sequence reads: CASRFTGQYF. The CDR3 coding sequence is TGTGCCAGCAGATTCACAGGGCAGTACTTC.